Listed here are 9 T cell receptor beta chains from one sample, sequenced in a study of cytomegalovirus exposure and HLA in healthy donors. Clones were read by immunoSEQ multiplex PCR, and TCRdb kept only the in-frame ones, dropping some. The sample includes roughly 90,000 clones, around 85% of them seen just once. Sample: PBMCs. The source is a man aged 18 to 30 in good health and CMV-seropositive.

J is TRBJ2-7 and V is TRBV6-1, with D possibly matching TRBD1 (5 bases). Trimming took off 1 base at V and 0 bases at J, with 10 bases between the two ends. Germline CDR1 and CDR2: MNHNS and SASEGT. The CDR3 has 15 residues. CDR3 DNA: TGTGCCAGCAGTGAAGAAGGGGTTCCCTCCTACGAGCAGTACTTC. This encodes CASSEEGVPSYEQYF.

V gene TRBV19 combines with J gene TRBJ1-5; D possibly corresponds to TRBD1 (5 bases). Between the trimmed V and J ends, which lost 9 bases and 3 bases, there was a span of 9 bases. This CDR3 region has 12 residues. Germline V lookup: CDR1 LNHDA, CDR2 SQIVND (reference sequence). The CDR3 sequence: CASQDNNQPQHF. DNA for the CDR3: TGTGCCAGCCAGGACAACAATCAGCCCCAGCATTTT.

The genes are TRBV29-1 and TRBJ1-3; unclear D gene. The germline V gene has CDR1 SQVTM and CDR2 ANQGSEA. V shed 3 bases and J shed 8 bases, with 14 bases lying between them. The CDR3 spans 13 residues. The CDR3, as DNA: TGCAGCGTTGAGTTGCACGCCGGGGACACCATATATTTT. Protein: CSVELHAGDTIYF.

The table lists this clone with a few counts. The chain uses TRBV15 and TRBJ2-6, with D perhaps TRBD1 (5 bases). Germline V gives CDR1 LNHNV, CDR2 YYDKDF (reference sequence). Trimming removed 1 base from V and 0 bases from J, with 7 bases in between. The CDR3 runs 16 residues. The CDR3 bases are TGTGCCACCAGCAGAGGGACAATCTCTGGGGCCAACGTCCTGACTTTC. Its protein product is CATSRGTISGANVLTF.

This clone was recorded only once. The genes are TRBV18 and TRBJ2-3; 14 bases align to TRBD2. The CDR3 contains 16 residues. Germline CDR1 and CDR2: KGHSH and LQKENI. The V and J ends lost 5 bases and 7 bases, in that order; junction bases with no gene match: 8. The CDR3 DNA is TGTGCCAGCTCAGGACCCGGGACTAGCGGGAGATATACGCAGTATTTT. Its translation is CASSGPGTSGRYTQYF.

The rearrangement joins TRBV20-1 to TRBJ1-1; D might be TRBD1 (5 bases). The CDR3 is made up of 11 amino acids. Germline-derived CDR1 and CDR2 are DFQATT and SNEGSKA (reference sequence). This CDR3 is CRVGAERPAFF. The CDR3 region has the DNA TGCAGGGTAGGGGCCGAGAGGCCGGCTTTCTTT.

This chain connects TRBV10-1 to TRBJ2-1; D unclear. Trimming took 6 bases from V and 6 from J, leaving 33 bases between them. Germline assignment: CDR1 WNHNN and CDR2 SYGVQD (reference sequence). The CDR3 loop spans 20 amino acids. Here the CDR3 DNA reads TGCGCCAGCAGCCCCACCCTTCTGAGCCAGCAGCTCTGGGCCATCAATGAGCAGTTCTTC. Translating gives CASSPTLLSQQLWAINEQFF.

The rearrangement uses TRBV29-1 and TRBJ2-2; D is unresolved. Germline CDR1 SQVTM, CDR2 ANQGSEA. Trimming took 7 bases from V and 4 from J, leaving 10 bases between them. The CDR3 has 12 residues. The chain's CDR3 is CSGQPSTGELFF. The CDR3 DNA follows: TGCAGCGGGCAACCTTCCACCGGGGAGCTGTTTTTT.

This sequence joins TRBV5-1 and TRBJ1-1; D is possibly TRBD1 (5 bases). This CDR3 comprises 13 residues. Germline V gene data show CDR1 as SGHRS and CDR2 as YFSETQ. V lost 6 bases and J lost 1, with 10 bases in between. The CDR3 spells CASTTTGNTEAFF. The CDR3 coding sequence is TGCGCCAGCACGACAACAGGGAACACTGAAGCTTTCTTT.